Following are 5 T cell receptor beta chains from one sample sequenced in a study of blood T cell repertoires in COVID-19. Method: immunoSEQ multiplex PCR; TCRdb's copy keeps in-frame clones and lacks some. The sample yields fewer than 200,000 clones, 88% seen once. Sequenced: peripheral blood. The source of these receptors is a man between 40 and 49 years old with active or convalescent COVID-19.

The chain joins TRBV24-1 to TRBJ2-7; 10 bases fit TRBD2. Germline CDR1 KGHDR, CDR2 SFDVKD. This CDR3 has 13 amino acids. V was clipped by 7 bases and J by 6 bases; unmatched bases: 5. The chain's CDR3 is CATRAGGASEQYF. DNA of the CDR3: TGTGCCACCAGAGCGGGAGGGGCCTCCGAGCAGTACTTC.

The chain carries TRBV14 and TRBJ1-4; 10 bases map to TRBD1. This CDR3 is built from 15 residues. After removal of 5 bases from V and 7 bases from J, the junction contained 7 bases not matched to a gene. Germline CDR1 and CDR2: SGHDN and FVKESK. CDR3 coding DNA: TGTGCCAGCAGCTTAGGGGGGACAGGGGCTGAAAAACTGTTTTTT. Translated, it gives CASSLGGTGAEKLFF.

The chain has TRBV7-2 and TRBJ2-3; D not certain. CDR1 is SGHTA and CDR2 is FQGNSA in the germline V gene. The CDR3 spans 17 residues. V lost 3 bases and J 6 bases, leaving 22 bases between the germline ends. The CDR3 DNA is TGTGCCAGCAGCTTTCGGCTCAAGCCTATGGCGGCGGATACGCAGTATTTT. It is translated as CASSFRLKPMAADTQYF.

This sequence joins TRBV9 and TRBJ2-1; possibly TRBD2 for D (7 bases). V was clipped by 3 bases and J by 6 bases, with 25 bases between them. CDR3 length: 18 amino acids. The germline gives CDR1 SGDLS, CDR2 YYNGEE. The CDR3 here is CASSAPWGGGRSGNEQFF. In nucleotides, the CDR3 is TGTGCCAGCAGCGCCCCTTGGGGGGGCGGGAGATCGGGCAATGAGCAGTTCTTC. Full variable domain (remainder filled in from reference TRBV9 and TRBJ2-1): DSGVTQTPKHLITATGQRVTLRCSPRSGDLSVYWYQQSLDQGLQFLIQYYNGEERAKGNILERFSAQQFPDLHSELNLSSLELGDSALYFCASSAPWGGGRSGNEQFFGPGTRLTVL.

The chain is built from TRBV28 and TRBJ1-2; TRBD1 might be the D (5 bases). Germline loops: CDR1 MDHEN, CDR2 SYDVKM. CDR3 length: 12 amino acids. Trimming pared 7 bases from V and 4 bases from J, leaving 10 bases between. The CDR3 DNA follows: TGTGCCAGCACCGCCGACAGCTATGGCTACACCTTC. Translated, it gives CASTADSYGYTF.